This T cell receptor (beta chain) stems from a study of tumor-infiltrating lymphocytes in localized non-small cell lung cancer. For the study at large: Several tumor histologies, both smoking statuses, and some post-neoadjuvant chemotherapy samples were included.

Whole-study results and caveats: IM1 and IM2 tumors showed no difference in T-cell fraction. No link was found between tumor T-cell fraction and recurrence-free survival.

Regarding this clone: The antigen is undetermined.

Assay: immunoSEQ multiplex PCR; the TCRdb copy retains only in-frame clones and omits some. The top ten hold roughly 8.7% of the sample, which has about 12,000 clones, more than 75% seen once. The germline gives CDR1 SGDLS, CDR2 YYNGEE. V shed 0 bases, J shed 4 bases, and the junction held 3 bases outside the gene matches. The CDR3 extends over 15 amino acids. The source material was lung tumor tissue. The TCR was taken from a human donor with non-small cell lung cancer. J is TRBJ2-1 and V is TRBV9; TRBD2 matches at 8 bases. This CDR3 is CASSVVGTRYNEQFF. CDR3 DNA: TGTGCCAGCAGCGTAGTAGGGACTAGGTACAATGAGCAGTTCTTC.